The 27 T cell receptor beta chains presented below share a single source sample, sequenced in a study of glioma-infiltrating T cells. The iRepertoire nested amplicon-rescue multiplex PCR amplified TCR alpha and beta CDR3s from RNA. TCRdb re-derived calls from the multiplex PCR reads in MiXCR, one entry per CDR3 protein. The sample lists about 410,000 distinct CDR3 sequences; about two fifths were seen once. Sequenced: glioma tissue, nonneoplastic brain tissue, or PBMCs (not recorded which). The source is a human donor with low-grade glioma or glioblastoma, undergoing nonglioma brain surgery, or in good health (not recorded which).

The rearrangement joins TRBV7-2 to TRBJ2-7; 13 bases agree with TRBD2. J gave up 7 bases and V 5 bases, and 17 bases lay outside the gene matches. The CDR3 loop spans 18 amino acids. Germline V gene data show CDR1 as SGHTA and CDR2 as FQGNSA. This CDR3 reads CASSLIGTSGRAFGEQYF. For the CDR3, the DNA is TGTGCCAGCAGCCTAATTGGTACTAGCGGGAGGGCCTTTGGTGAGCAGTACTTC.

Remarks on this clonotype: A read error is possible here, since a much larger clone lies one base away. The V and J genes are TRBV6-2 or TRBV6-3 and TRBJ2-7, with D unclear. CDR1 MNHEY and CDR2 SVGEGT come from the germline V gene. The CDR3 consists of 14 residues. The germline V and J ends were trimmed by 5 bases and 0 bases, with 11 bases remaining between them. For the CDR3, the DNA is TGTGCCAGCAGTACCCCGATACACTCCTACGAGCAGTACTTC. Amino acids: CASSTPIHSYEQYF.

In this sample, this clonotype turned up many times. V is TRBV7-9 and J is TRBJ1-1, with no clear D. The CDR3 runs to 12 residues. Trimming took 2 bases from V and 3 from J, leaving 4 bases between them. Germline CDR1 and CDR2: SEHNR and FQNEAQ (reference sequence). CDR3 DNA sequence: TGTGCCAGCAGCTTACCCCACACTGAAGCTTTCTTT. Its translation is CASSLPHTEAFF.

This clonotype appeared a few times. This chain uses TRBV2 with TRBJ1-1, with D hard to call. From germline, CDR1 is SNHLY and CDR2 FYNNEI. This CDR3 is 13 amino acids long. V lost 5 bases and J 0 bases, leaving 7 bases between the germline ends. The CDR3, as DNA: TGTGCCAGCAGTCGGTTAATGAACACTGAAGCTTTCTTT. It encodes CASSRLMNTEAFF.

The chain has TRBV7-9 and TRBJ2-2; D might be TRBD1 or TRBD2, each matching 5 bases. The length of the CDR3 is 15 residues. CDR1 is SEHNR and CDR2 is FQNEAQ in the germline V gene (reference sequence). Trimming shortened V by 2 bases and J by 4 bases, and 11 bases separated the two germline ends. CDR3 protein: CASSLWGIATGELFF. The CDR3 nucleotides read TGTGCCAGCAGCTTATGGGGGATAGCCACCGGGGAGCTGTTTTTT. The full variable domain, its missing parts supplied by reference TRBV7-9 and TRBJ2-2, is DTGVSQNPRHKITKRGQNVTFRCDPISEHNRLYWYRQTLGQGPEFLTYFQNEAQLEKSRLLSDRFSAERPKGSFSTLEIQRTEQGDSAMYLCASSLWGIATGELFFGEGSRLTVL.

CDR3 loop: CASTGGSGIYGYTF. In DNA form, the CDR3 reads TGTGCCAGCACCGGAGGCTCAGGGATCTATGGCTACACCTTC. The rearrangement uses TRBV28 and TRBJ1-2; a possible D gene is TRBD1 (5 bases). Germline lookup yields CDR1 MDHEN and CDR2 SYDVKM. The CDR3 is made up of 14 amino acids. The V end was cut by 7 bases, the J end by 4 bases, with 16 bases between.

CDR3 in amino acids: CSARSGSTYEQYF. CDR3 nucleotides: TGCAGTGCTAGGAGCGGGAGTACCTACGAGCAGTACTTC. This chain joins TRBV20-1 and TRBJ2-7, with 8 bases lining up with TRBD2. With V trimmed by 3 bases and J by 2 bases, 3 bases remained unmatched. CDR1 and CDR2 (germline): DFQATT, SNEGSKA (reference sequence). This CDR3 contains 13 residues.

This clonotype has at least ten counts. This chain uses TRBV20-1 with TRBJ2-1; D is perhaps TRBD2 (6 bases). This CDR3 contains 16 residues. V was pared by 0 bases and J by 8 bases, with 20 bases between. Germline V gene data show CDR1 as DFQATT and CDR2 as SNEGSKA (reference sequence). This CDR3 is CSARDRVSGSTDEQFF. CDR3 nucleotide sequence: TGCAGTGCTAGAGATCGGGTTAGCGGATCCACCGATGAGCAGTTCTTC.

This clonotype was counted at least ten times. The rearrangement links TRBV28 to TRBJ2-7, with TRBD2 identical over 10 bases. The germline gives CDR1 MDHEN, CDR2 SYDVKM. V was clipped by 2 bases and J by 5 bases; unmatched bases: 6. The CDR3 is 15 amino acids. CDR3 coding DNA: TGTGCCAGCAGTTTAGGTTCTAGCGGGAGCAACGAGCAGTACTTC. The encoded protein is CASSLGSSGSNEQYF.

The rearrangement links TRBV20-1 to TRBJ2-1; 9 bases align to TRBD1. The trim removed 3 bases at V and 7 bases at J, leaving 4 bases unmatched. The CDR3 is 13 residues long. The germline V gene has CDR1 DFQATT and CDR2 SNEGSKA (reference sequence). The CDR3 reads CSARSGTGNEQFF. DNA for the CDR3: TGCAGTGCTAGGTCGGGGACAGGGAATGAGCAGTTCTTC.

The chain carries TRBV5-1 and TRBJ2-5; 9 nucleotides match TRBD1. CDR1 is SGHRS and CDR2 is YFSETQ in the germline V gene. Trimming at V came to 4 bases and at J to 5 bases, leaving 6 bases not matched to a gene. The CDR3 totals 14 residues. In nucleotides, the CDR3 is TGCGCCAGCAGCCAGGACAGGGGCGTGGAGACCCAGTACTTC. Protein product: CASSQDRGVETQYF. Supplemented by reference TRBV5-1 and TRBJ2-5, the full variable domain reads KAGVTQTPRYLIKTRGQQVTLSCSPISGHRSVSWYQQTPGQGLQFLFEYFSETQRNKGNFPGRFSGRQFSNSRSEMNVSTLELGDSALYLCASSQDRGVETQYFGPGTRLLVL.

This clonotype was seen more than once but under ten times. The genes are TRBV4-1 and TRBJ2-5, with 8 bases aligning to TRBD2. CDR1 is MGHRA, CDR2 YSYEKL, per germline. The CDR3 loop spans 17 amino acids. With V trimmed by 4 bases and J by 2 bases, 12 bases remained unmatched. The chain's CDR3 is CASSRFWIAGRQETQYF. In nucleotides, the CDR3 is TGCGCCAGCAGCCGCTTTTGGATAGCGGGGAGACAAGAGACCCAGTACTTC.

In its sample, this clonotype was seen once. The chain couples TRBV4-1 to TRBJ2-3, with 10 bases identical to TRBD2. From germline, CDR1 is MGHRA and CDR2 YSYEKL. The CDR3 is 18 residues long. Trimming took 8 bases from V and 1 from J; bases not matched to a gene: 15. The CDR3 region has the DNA TGCGCCAGCTCCAGGCTAGCGGGAGAGGGCTCGGGCACAGATACGCAGTATTTT. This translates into CASSRLAGEGSGTDTQYF.

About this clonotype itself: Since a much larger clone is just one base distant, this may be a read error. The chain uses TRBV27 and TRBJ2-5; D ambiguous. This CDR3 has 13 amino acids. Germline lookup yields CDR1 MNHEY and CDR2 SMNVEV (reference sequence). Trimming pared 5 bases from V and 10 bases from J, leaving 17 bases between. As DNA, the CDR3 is TGTGCCAGCAGTGATTTTAGGCGACAAAGCCAGTACTTC. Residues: CASSDFRRQSQYF.

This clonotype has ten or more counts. The CDR3 spells CSARAGTASSYEQYF. The CDR3 bases are TGCAGTGCTAGAGCAGGGACAGCGAGCTCCTACGAGCAGTACTTC. The rearrangement joins TRBV20-1 to TRBJ2-7; 7 nucleotides line up with TRBD1. Germline loops: CDR1 DFQATT, CDR2 SNEGSKA (reference sequence). With 1 base clipped from V and 0 bases from J, the junction kept 6 bases outside the gene matches. The CDR3 sequence is 15 residues long.

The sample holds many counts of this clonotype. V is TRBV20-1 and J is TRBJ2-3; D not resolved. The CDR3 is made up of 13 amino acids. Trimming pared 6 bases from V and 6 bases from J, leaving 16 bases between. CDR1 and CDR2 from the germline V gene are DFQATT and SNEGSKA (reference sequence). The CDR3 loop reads CSANLEVGDTQYF. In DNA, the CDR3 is TGCAGTGCCAACCTCGAGGTCGGCGATACGCAGTATTTT.

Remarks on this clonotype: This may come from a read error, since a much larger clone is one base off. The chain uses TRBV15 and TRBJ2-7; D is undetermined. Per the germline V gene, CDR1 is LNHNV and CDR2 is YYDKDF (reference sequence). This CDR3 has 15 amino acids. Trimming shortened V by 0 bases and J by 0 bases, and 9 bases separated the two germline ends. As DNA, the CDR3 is TGTGCCACCAGCAGAGATCCCGTCGACTCCTACGAGCAGTACTTC. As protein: CATSRDPVDSYEQYF.

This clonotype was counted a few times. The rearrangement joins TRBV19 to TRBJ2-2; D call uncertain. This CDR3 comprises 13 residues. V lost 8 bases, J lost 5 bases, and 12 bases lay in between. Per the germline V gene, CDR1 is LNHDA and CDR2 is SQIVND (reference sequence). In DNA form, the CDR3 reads TGTGCCAGTGATGACGTGACAACCGGGGAGCTGTTTTTT. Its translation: CASDDVTTGELFF.

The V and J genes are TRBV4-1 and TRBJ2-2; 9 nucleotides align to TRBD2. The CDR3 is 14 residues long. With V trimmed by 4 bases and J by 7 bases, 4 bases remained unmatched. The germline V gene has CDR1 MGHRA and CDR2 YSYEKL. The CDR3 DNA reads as TGCGCCAGCAGCCCGGGACTAGCTGGCGGGGAGCTGTTTTTT. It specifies CASSPGLAGGELFF.

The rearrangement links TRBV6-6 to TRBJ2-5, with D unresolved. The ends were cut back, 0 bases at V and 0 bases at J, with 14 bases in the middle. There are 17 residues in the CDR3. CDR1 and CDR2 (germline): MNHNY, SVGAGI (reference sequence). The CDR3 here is CASSYSGTPIYQETQYF. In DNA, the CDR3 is TGTGCCAGCAGTTACTCCGGCACCCCGATTTACCAAGAGACCCAGTACTTC.

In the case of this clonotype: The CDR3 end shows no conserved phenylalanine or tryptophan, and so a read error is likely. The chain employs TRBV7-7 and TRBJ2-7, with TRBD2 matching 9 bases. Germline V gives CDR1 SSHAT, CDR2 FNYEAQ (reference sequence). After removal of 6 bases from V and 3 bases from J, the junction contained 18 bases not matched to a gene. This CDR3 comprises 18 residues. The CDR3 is CASSDNSVAGDRLYEQYL. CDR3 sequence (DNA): TGTGCCAGCAGTGACAATTCTGTAGCGGGAGACCGGCTCTACGAGCAGTACTTA.

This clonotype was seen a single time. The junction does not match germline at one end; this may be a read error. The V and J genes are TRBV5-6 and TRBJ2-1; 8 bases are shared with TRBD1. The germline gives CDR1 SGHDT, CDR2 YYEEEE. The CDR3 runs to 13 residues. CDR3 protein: CASSLDRDDEQFF. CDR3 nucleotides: TGTGCCAGTAGCTTGGACAGGGACGATGAGCAGTTCTTC.

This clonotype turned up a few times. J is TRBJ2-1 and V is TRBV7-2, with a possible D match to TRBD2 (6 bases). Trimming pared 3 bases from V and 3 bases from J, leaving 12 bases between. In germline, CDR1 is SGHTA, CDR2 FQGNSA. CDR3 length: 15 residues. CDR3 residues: CASSFGAEGYNEQFF. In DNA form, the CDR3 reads TGTGCCAGCAGCTTTGGCGCGGAGGGCTACAATGAGCAGTTCTTC.

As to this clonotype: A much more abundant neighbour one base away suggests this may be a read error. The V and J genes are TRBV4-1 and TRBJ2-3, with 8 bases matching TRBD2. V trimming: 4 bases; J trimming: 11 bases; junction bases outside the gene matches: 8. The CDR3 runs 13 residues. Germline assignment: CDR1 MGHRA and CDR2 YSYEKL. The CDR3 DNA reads TGCGCCAGCAGCCCCGCGGGAGGACATAAGCAGTATTTT. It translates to CASSPAGGHKQYF.

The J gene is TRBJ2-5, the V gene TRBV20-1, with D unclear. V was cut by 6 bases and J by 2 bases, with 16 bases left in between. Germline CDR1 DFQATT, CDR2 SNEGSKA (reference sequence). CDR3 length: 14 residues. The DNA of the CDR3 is TGCAGTGCCTCGGAACACCTTGAACAAGAGACCCAGTACTTC. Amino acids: CSASEHLEQETQYF.

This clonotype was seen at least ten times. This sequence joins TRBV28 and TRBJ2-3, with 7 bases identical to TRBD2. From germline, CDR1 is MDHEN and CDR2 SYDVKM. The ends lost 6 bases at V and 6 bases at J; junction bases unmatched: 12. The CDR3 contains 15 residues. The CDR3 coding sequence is TGTGCCAGCAGCCCCGGGGGACTAACCCAGGATACGCAGTATTTT. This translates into CASSPGGLTQDTQYF.

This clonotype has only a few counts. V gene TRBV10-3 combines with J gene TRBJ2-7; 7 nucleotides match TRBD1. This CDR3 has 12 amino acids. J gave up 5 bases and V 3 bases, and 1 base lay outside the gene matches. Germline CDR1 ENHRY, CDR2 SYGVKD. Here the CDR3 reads CAISEQGNEQYF. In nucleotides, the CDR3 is TGTGCCATCAGTGAACAGGGGAACGAGCAGTACTTC.